Listed below are T cell receptor beta chains from one sample, sequenced in a study of beta chain features in type 1 diabetes. Method: immunoSEQ multiplex PCR; TCRdb's copy keeps in-frame clones and lacks some. This sample has about 320,000 clones, with 14% found just once. The sample taken for sequencing was central memory CD4+ T cells from blood. These receptors all come from a man aged 25 to 45 in good health. Each CDR3 is given with its conserved first and last residue. A D gene is named only where the DNA matches it firmly. Clone size is stated in some rows and not others, as once, few, many or a class when expanded.

TRBV20-1,few,TRBJ2-4,11,NA,TGCAGTGCTAGGATCAAGGACATTCAGTACTTC,CSARIKDIQYF
TRBV18,NA,TRBJ2-7,15,NA,TGTGCCAGCTCACCAATATCTACCAGGGACTACGAGCAGTACTTC,CASSPISTRDYEQYF
TRBV10-3,NA,TRBJ2-5,12,NA,TGTGCCATCAGTAGGGACCAAGAGACCCAGTACTTC,CAISRDQETQYF
TRBV7-2,NA,TRBJ1-2,11,NA,TGTGCCAGTACAGAGAAGAAACGCTACACCTTC,CASTEKKRYTF
TRBV4-3,many,TRBJ2-7,15,TRBD2,TGCGCCAGCAGCCAGACGACTAGCGGGGGCTACGAGCAGTACTTC,CASSQTTSGGYEQYF
TRBV21-1,few,TRBJ1-2,14,NA,TGTGCCAGCAGCAAAGCCCCGGGGTGGGAGGGCTACACCTTC,CASSKAPGWEGYTF
TRBV27,NA,TRBJ1-2,13,NA,TGTGCCAAGACGAACCGGGACAACTATGGCTACACCTTC,CAKTNRDNYGYTF
TRBV27,few,TRBJ1-1,14,TRBD1,TGTGCCAGCAGTTTATTAGGGGACAGAAAAGAAGCTTTCTTT,CASSLLGDRKEAFF
TRBV28,many,TRBJ2-7,15,NA,TGTGCCAGCAGTTTGGAATTACAGACGAGGGGAGAGCAGTACTTC,CASSLELQTRGEQYF
TRBV13,NA,TRBJ1-2,13,NA,TGTGCCAGCAGCTTGGACGTCCTTCGGGGCTACACCTTC,CASSLDVLRGYTF
TRBV13,NA,TRBJ2-2,14,TRBD2,TGTGCCAGCAGCTGGAGCGGGAGCACCGGGGAGCTGTTTTTT,CASSWSGSTGELFF
TRBV4-1,few,TRBJ1-3,16,NA,TGCGCCAGCAGCCAAGATCCCGAGAGCTCTGGAAACACCATATATTTT,CASSQDPESSGNTIYF
TRBV6-5,few,TRBJ1-4,15,NA,TGTGCCAGCAGGGACACCGGTGCAACTAATGAAAAACTGTTTTTT,CASRDTGATNEKLFF
TRBV27,NA,TRBJ1-5,16,TRBD1,TGTGCCAGCAGTCTATCCCAGGGGGGGAACAATCAGCCCCAGCATTTT,CASSLSQGGNNQPQHF
TRBV2,NA,TRBJ2-5,14,TRBD2,TGTGCCAGCAGTCGGACTAGCGGGGCTGAGACCCAGTACTTC,CASSRTSGAETQYF
TRBV2,few,TRBJ1-2,13,TRBD1,TGTGCCAGCAGCCCGGACAGGGACTATGGCTACACCTTC,CASSPDRDYGYTF
TRBV25-1,NA,TRBJ1-5,16,NA,TGTGCCAGCAGACCCCTCTGGTCCCGGGACGTCTCCCCGTGGAGCTTT,CASRPLWSRDVSPWSF
TRBV6-1,NA,TRBJ2-5,14,NA,TGTGCCATCAGTGAGCCGGGTGGACAAGAGACCCAGTACTTC,CAISEPGGQETQYF
TRBV4-3,NA,TRBJ1-1,13,TRBD1,TGCGCCAGCAGCCAAGAACAGGGGCTCGAGGCTTTCTTT,CASSQEQGLEAFF
TRBV30,few,TRBJ2-5,13,NA,TGTGCCTGGAGTAAATCAAGCGGGGAGACCCAGTACTTC,CAWSKSSGETQYF
TRBV6-6,many,TRBJ2-1,13,TRBD2,TGTGCCAGCAGGGGAGGGCCCTACAATGAGCAGTTCTTC,CASRGGPYNEQFF
TRBV9,NA,TRBJ2-5,17,TRBD2,TGTGCCAGCAGCGAGGGGTCAAAAGCGGGAGGTCTCGAGACCCAGTACTTC,CASSEGSKAGGLETQYF
TRBV4-3,NA,TRBJ1-2,14,NA,TGCGCCAGCAGCCAAGGGGGACGGAGCTTTGGCTACACCTTC,CASSQGGRSFGYTF
TRBV5-1,few,TRBJ1-1,14,NA,TGCGCCAGCAGCTGGACGACAGGAAACACTGAAGCTTTCTTT,CASSWTTGNTEAFF
TRBV9,NA,TRBJ2-3,14,NA,TGTGCCACCGCAAGTGGGGATGGATTAGATACGCAGTATTTT,CATASGDGLDTQYF
TRBV6-5,NA,TRBJ1-2,11,TRBD1,TGTGCCAGCAGCGAGATGGACAGGCCCGTTTTC,CASSEMDRPVF
TRBV9,NA,TRBJ2-3,13,NA,TGTGCCAGCAGCGTTGTAATTGGCGGCATGCAGTATTTT,CASSVVIGGMQYF
TRBV30,few,TRBJ1-5,14,NA,TGTGCCTGGAGCAGGGTGGTTAGCAATCAGCCCCAGCATTTT,CAWSRVVSNQPQHF
TRBV25-1,few,TRBJ2-5,13,NA,TGTGCCAGCGGAACGGACGGTACAGAGACCCAGTACTTC,CASGTDGTETQYF
TRBV6-5,few,TRBJ1-1,15,NA,TGTGCCAGCAGACCTACGCTGATAGGACACACTGAAGCTTTCTTT,CASRPTLIGHTEAFF
TRBV5-8,few,TRBJ1-1,16,NA,TGTGCCAGCAGCTTGGCTAATCCAGGGTCGGCCCGTGAAGCTTTCTTT,CASSLANPGSAREAFF
TRBV5-4,NA,TRBJ2-2,15,NA,TGTGCCAGCAGCCATGGCCGGACACGCACCGGGGAGCTGTTTTTT,CASSHGRTRTGELFF
TRBV19,NA,TRBJ1-2,15,NA,TGTGCCAGTAGTGTCACAAGGGGGTCAAACTATGGCTACACCTTC,CASSVTRGSNYGYTF
TRBV5-1,few,TRBJ2-7,17,NA,TGCGCCAGCAGCGGGGGGTATGAGGGGCTGAGCTCCTACGAGCAGTACTTC,CASSGGYEGLSSYEQYF
TRBV29-1,NA,TRBJ1-3,14,NA,TGCAGCGTTGACGGCAGCCGCTCTGGAAACACCATATATTTT,CSVDGSRSGNTIYF
TRBV28,NA,TRBJ2-2,15,TRBD1,TGTGCCAGCAGTTTTAACAGGGGGCCGGTCGGGGAGCTGTTTTTT,CASSFNRGPVGELFF
TRBV6-1,NA,TRBJ1-1,10,NA,TGTGCCAGCAGTGAGACAGATACTTTCTTT,CASSETDTFF
TRBV6-6,NA,TRBJ1-1,15,TRBD1,TGTGCCAGCAGTTACTCTGCCGGACAGGGCACTGAAGCTTTCTTT,CASSYSAGQGTEAFF
TRBV14,NA,TRBJ2-7,13,NA,TGTGCCAGCAGCCTCACCTCTTTTTACGAGCAGTACTTC,CASSLTSFYEQYF
TRBV27,many,TRBJ1-5,15,TRBD1,TGTGCCAGCCGCTATGACAGGGGTAGCAATCAGCCCCAGCATTTT,CASRYDRGSNQPQHF
TRBV28,few,TRBJ1-5,15,NA,TGTGCCAGCAGTTTTGGTGGCAGGTTGGGTCAGCCCCAGCATTTT,CASSFGGRLGQPQHF
TRBV27,many,TRBJ2-4,16,TRBD1,TGTGCCAGCAGTATGGGACAGATCCTAGCCAAAAACATTCAGTACTTC,CASSMGQILAKNIQYF
TRBV5-6,many,TRBJ2-3,15,TRBD2,TGTGCCAGCAGCACGGGACTAGCCAACGCAGATACGCAGTATTTT,CASSTGLANADTQYF
TRBV5-4,NA,TRBJ2-6,17,TRBD1,TGTGCCAGCAGCTTGGGACAGGGGGCCTCTGGGGCCAACGTCCTGACTTTC,CASSLGQGASGANVLTF
TRBV7-6,few,TRBJ2-5,16,TRBD2,TGTGCCAGCAGCCCAAGCCGCGGTAGCGGGGAAGAGACCCAGTACTTC,CASSPSRGSGEETQYF
TRBV7-9,NA,TRBJ1-2,13,NA,TGTGCCAGCAGCCCCGGATCGCGAGGGAGTTACACCTTC,CASSPGSRGSYTF
TRBV10-3,NA,TRBJ2-1,17,NA,TGTGCCATCAGTGAGTGGGCAGGTCGGGGGGCCCCTAATGAGCAGTTCTTC,CAISEWAGRGAPNEQFF
TRBV11-2,few,TRBJ1-6,12,NA,TGTGCCAGCAGCTTAGACAGACCACCCCTCCACTTT,CASSLDRPPLHF
TRBV21-1,NA,TRBJ1-5,16,NA,TGTGCCAGCAACCTGACCCGCATCCATCGCAATCAGCCCCAGCATTTT,CASNLTRIHRNQPQHF
TRBV5-4,few,TRBJ2-2,13,NA,TGTGCCAGCAGTTTGGATAAGGCCGGGGAGCTGTTTTTT,CASSLDKAGELFF
TRBV4-2,NA,TRBJ2-5,16,TRBD1,TGTGCCAGCAGCCAAGATGGGACAGCGCCCCAAGAGACCCAGTACTTC,CASSQDGTAPQETQYF
TRBV6-1,few,TRBJ1-2,14,NA,TGTGCCAGCAGCGAAACGACCCAGGTTTATGGCTACACCTTC,CASSETTQVYGYTF
TRBV9,few,TRBJ2-3,15,TRBD2,TGTGCCAGCAGCGTAGACGCGGGGGGATACGATACGCAGTATTTT,CASSVDAGGYDTQYF
TRBV11-2,few,TRBJ2-3,15,NA,TGTGCCAGCAGCCCTGGAGGGGGGCCCACAGATACGCAGTATTTT,CASSPGGGPTDTQYF
TRBV11-2,few,TRBJ1-4,13,NA,TGTGCCAGCGAGAGGGTGGCGGGTGAAAAACTGTTTTTT,CASERVAGEKLFF